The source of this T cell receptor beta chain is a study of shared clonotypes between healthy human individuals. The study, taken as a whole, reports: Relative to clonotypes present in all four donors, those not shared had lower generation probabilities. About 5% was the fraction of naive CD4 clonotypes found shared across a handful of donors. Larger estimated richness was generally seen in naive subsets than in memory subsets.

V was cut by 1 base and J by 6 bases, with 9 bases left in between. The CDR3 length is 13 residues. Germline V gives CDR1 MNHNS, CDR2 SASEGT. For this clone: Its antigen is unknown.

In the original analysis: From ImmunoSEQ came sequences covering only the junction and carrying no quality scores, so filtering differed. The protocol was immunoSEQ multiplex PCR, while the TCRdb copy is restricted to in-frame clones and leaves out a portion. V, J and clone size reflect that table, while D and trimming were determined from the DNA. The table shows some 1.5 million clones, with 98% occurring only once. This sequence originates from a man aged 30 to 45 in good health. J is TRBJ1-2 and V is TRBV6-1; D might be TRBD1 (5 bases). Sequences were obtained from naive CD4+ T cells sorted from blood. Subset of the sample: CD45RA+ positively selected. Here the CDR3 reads CASSEVEGNGYTF. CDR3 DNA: TGTGCCAGCAGTGAAGTGGAGGGGAATGGCTACACCTTC.